The next 26 T cell receptor beta chains were all read from a single sample in a study of blood T cell repertoires in COVID-19. Using immunoSEQ multiplex PCR, the repertoire was profiled, and TCRdb retains in-frame clones only, with some absent. The sample holds roughly 160,000 clones, roughly 84% seen once. What was sequenced was peripheral blood. The receptors were sampled from a woman in her fifties or sixties with COVID-19, enrolled during active disease.

The chain recombines TRBV5-1 with TRBJ2-7, with 10 bases lining up with TRBD2. Germline CDR1 and CDR2: SGHRS and YFSETQ. Germline trimming cut 4 bases from V and 2 bases from J; bases unmatched to any gene: 6. This CDR3 has 15 amino acids. CDR3 in DNA: TGCGCCAGCAGCCTCGCAGCGGGGGGGCCCTACGAGCAGTACTTC. As protein: CASSLAAGGPYEQYF.

The V and J genes are TRBV6-2 or TRBV6-3 and TRBJ2-5; TRBD2 aligns across 8 bases. J was trimmed by 2 bases and V by 2 bases; bases with no gene match: 4. CDR1 MNHEY and CDR2 SVGEGT come from the germline V gene. The CDR3 spans 15 residues. The CDR3 DNA reads as TGTGCCAGCAGTTACGGGACTAGGGCGCAAGAGACCCAGTACTTC. Protein sequence: CASSYGTRAQETQYF.

The chain links TRBV6-2 or TRBV6-3 to TRBJ2-5, with 10 bases fitting TRBD2. With V trimmed by 5 bases and J by 7 bases, 13 bases remained unmatched. The CDR3 runs to 16 residues. Looked up from germline, CDR1 is MNHEY and CDR2 is SVGEGT. This CDR3 reads CASSTIQRGGLGTQYF. DNA for the CDR3: TGTGCCAGCAGTACAATCCAGCGGGGGGGCCTTGGGACCCAGTACTTC.

This chain connects TRBV19 to TRBJ1-5, with 8 bases matching TRBD1. The CDR3 totals 15 residues. The junction had 7 bases not matched to a gene; V was cut back by 4 bases and J by 5 bases. Germline lookup yields CDR1 LNHDA and CDR2 SQIVND (reference sequence). CDR3 sequence reads: CASSSRDRPHQPQHF. The CDR3 region has the DNA TGTGCCAGTAGTAGCCGGGACAGGCCGCATCAGCCCCAGCATTTT.

This clone was counted once. The chain carries TRBV12-3 or TRBV12-4 and TRBJ2-1, with D possibly TRBD1 on 8 matching bases. This CDR3 region has 13 residues. Trimming cost V 6 bases and J 7 bases, with 13 bases left between them. The DNA for the CDR3 is TGTGCCAGCAGGACAGGGGAGGGTAATGAGCAGTTCTTC. Residues: CASRTGEGNEQFF.

The chain recombines TRBV6-1 with TRBJ2-7; no reliable D call. CDR1 and CDR2 (germline): MNHNS, SASEGT. CDR3 length equals 14 residues. Between the trimmed V and J ends, which lost 0 bases and 6 bases, there was a span of 12 bases. The CDR3 spells CASSEAQILPEQYF. Here the CDR3 DNA reads TGTGCCAGCAGTGAAGCGCAGATCCTCCCCGAGCAGTACTTC.

The rearrangement uses TRBV7-2 and TRBJ2-1; TRBD2 matches 11 bases. The length of the CDR3 is 16 residues. V was clipped by 5 bases and J by 9 bases; unmatched bases: 12. CDR1 is SGHTA and CDR2 is FQGNSA in the germline V gene. The CDR3 spells CASSGPGLAALGEQFF. The CDR3, as DNA: TGTGCCAGCAGCGGCCCGGGACTAGCGGCCTTAGGTGAGCAGTTCTTC.

The gene calls are TRBV7-2 and TRBJ2-2, with 9 bases fitting TRBD2. Germline CDR1 SGHTA, CDR2 FQGNSA. This CDR3 region has 19 residues. V dropped 8 bases and J dropped 4; count of bases not matched to a gene: 20. The CDR3 nucleotides are TGTGCCAGCTCAGAGGGCACGGTGTTGCTAGCGGGGAGCACCGGGGAGCTGTTTTTT. Translated, it gives CASSEGTVLLAGSTGELFF.

The chain combines TRBV9 with TRBJ1-1, with D tentatively TRBD1 (5 bases). CDR3 length equals 14 residues. CDR1 and CDR2 from the germline V gene are SGDLS and YYNGEE. V lost 3 bases and J 1 base, leaving 10 bases between the germline ends. DNA of the CDR3: TGTGCCAGCAGCGCTGGACACTCGAACACTGAAGCTTTCTTT. It yields the protein CASSAGHSNTEAFF. Full variable domain (missing parts from reference TRBV9 and TRBJ1-1): DSGVTQTPKHLITATGQRVTLRCSPRSGDLSVYWYQQSLDQGLQFLIQYYNGEERAKGNILERFSAQQFPDLHSELNLSSLELGDSALYFCASSAGHSNTEAFFGQGTRLTVV.

The V and J genes are TRBV5-5 and TRBJ2-6, with a tentative D call TRBD2 (6 bases). The CDR3 covers 17 residues. Germline CDR1 SGHKS, CDR2 YYEKEE (reference sequence). V was trimmed by 0 bases and J by 0 bases, leaving 10 bases between them. In nucleotides, the CDR3 is TGTGCCAGCAGCTTGGCCGGAGGGTTCTCTGGGGCCAACGTCCTGACTTTC. This gives the protein CASSLAGGFSGANVLTF.

The rearrangement links TRBV2 to TRBJ1-2, with 9 nucleotides matching TRBD1. Germline V gene lookup returns CDR1 SNHLY and CDR2 FYNNEI. The V segment lost 6 bases and the J segment 9 bases; nucleotides outside the gene matches: 14. This CDR3 comprises 15 residues. CDR3 protein: CASSPIVPGQGSYTF. The CDR3 DNA reads as TGTGCCAGCAGCCCGATCGTCCCGGGACAGGGTAGCTACACCTTC.

The chain uses TRBV4-1 and TRBJ2-3, with 9 positions matching TRBD2. Trimming took 1 base from V and 4 from J; bases not matched to a gene: 9. Germline CDR1 reads MGHRA; CDR2 reads YSYEKL. This CDR3 comprises 17 residues. The CDR3 bases are TGCGCCAGCAGCCAAGGTCCACTTGCGGGGGGGCCAGATACGCAGTATTTT. Residues: CASSQGPLAGGPDTQYF.

The chain is built from TRBV27 and TRBJ2-5, with 10 bases matching TRBD2. The CDR3 is 17 amino acids. Germline V lookup: CDR1 MNHEY, CDR2 SMNVEV (reference sequence). The J segment lost 3 bases and the V segment lost 6 bases, leaving 13 bases of the junction unmatched. The CDR3 loop reads CASSSSGGLRLEETQYF. CDR3 in DNA: TGTGCCAGCAGCAGTAGCGGGGGGCTAAGATTAGAAGAGACCCAGTACTTC.

This clone was seen only once. The chain joins TRBV29-1 to TRBJ2-1; D is uncertain. The CDR3 runs to 11 residues. CDR1 and CDR2 (germline): SQVTM, ANQGSEA. The V gene lost 3 bases and the J gene lost 4 bases, with 4 bases spanning the gap. The CDR3 loop is CSVDSYNEQFF. In DNA form, the CDR3 reads TGCAGCGTTGACTCGTACAATGAGCAGTTCTTC.

The chain uses TRBV3-1 (or the pseudogene TRBV3-2) and TRBJ2-7; 7 nucleotides align to TRBD2. The CDR3 is made up of 15 amino acids. Germline CDR1 and CDR2: LGHDT and YNNKEL (reference sequence). The V segment lost 4 bases and the J segment 5 bases; nucleotides outside the gene matches: 11. The CDR3 loop is CASSPTWGGVHEQYF. In DNA form, the CDR3 reads TGTGCCAGCAGCCCCACCTGGGGGGGAGTCCACGAGCAGTACTTC.

J is TRBJ1-1 and V is TRBV3-1 (or the pseudogene TRBV3-2); tentative D call: TRBD1 (5 bases). The germline V gene has CDR1 LGHDT and CDR2 YNNKEL (reference sequence). The CDR3 runs 15 residues. V lost 3 bases and J lost 0, with 11 bases in between. CDR3 coding DNA: TGTGCCAGCAGCCACTCACAGGCAATGAACACTGAAGCTTTCTTT. Translation gives CASSHSQAMNTEAFF.

CDR3 region: CSGGTGYSNQPQHF. The CDR3 DNA reads TGCAGCGGTGGGACAGGGTATAGCAATCAGCCCCAGCATTTT. The gene calls are TRBV29-1 and TRBJ1-5, with 9 positions matching TRBD1. V lost 7 bases and J lost 0; bases outside the gene matches: 4. The CDR3 consists of 14 residues. The V gene's germline CDR1 is SQVTM and CDR2 ANQGSEA.

This clone was observed once. CDR3 amino acids: CASSSGTGGNQPQHF. The CDR3 DNA follows: TGTGCCAGCAGCTCCGGGACAGGGGGGAATCAGCCCCAGCATTTT. V usage is TRBV3-1 (or the pseudogene TRBV3-2) and J usage is TRBJ1-5; TRBD1 matches at 11 bases. CDR3 size: 15 residues. Per the germline V gene, CDR1 is LGHDT and CDR2 is YNNKEL (reference sequence). The V gene end was trimmed by 5 bases and the J gene end by 4 bases; junction bases not matched to a gene: 4.

The table lists this clone with a few counts. The V call is TRBV6-5, the J call TRBJ2-1; TRBD1 matches at 11 bases. The V segment lost 5 bases and the J segment 3 bases; nucleotides outside the gene matches: 3. The germline CDR1 and CDR2 sequences are MNHEY and SVGAGI. There are 15 residues in the CDR3. CDR3 coding DNA: TGTGCCAGCAGTAGGACAGGGGGCTTCTACAATGAGCAGTTCTTC. Encoded protein: CASSRTGGFYNEQFF.

This chain joins TRBV15 and TRBJ2-1; TRBD2 agrees at 8 bases. V shed 5 bases and J 6 bases; nucleotides not matched to a gene: 12. This CDR3 is 16 amino acids long. Germline V gene lookup returns CDR1 LNHNV and CDR2 YYDKDF (reference sequence). CDR3 amino acids: CATSGIAGLPANEQFF. CDR3 bases: TGTGCCACCAGCGGAATAGCGGGGCTGCCAGCCAATGAGCAGTTCTTC.

The chain combines TRBV30 with TRBJ2-1; D gene unclear. The CDR3 contains 13 residues. Deletions cut 2 bases from V and 0 bases from J, with 5 bases between. Germline values: CDR1 GTSNPN, CDR2 SVGIG (reference sequence). The CDR3, as DNA: TGTGCCTGGAGTTTGAGCTCCTACAATGAGCAGTTCTTC. It yields the protein CAWSLSSYNEQFF.

The chain has TRBV6-5 and TRBJ2-2; D remains ambiguous. The V gene lost 7 bases and the J gene lost 0 bases, with 9 bases spanning the gap. Germline V CDR1 and CDR2: MNHEY, SVGAGI. There are 14 residues in the CDR3. The CDR3 here is CASMPGPNTGELFF. The CDR3 nucleotides are TGTGCCAGCATGCCTGGGCCGAACACCGGGGAGCTGTTTTTT.

The chain recombines TRBV12-3 or TRBV12-4 with TRBJ2-2; 8 nucleotides line up with TRBD2. This CDR3 is 13 amino acids long. Unmatched junction bases numbered 5, after V lost 11 bases and J lost 3 bases. CDR3 sequence: CASLRGDTGELFF. The CDR3, as DNA: TGTGCCTCTCTGCGGGGGGACACCGGGGAGCTGTTTTTT.

V usage is TRBV9 and J usage is TRBJ2-7; TRBD2 matches 7 bases. CDR1 is SGDLS and CDR2 is YYNGEE in the germline V gene. CDR3 size: 14 residues. Germline trimming cut 0 bases from V and 3 bases from J; bases unmatched to any gene: 3. CDR3 sequence: CASSVGGGDYEQYF. CDR3 in DNA: TGTGCCAGCAGCGTAGGGGGAGGGGACTACGAGCAGTACTTC.

This chain links TRBV6-5 with TRBJ1-4; no firm D call. V lost 8 bases to trimming and J lost 7 bases, with 14 bases between them. Germline lookup yields CDR1 MNHEY and CDR2 SVGAGI. The length of the CDR3 is 13 residues. The CDR3 sequence: CASGGILGEKLFF. The CDR3 DNA reads TGTGCCAGCGGAGGGATTCTCGGTGAAAAACTGTTTTTT.

V gene TRBV4-2 combines with J gene TRBJ2-5, with 7 nucleotides matching TRBD2. The CDR3 has 15 amino acids. V was clipped by 0 bases and J by 3 bases; unmatched bases: 4. Germline V lookup: CDR1 LGHNA, CDR2 YNFKEQ. CDR3 sequence reads: CASSQDITSEETQYF. The CDR3 DNA reads as TGTGCCAGCAGCCAAGATATAACTAGCGAAGAGACCCAGTACTTC.